One sample yielded the 30 T cell receptor beta chains listed below, sequenced in a study of vaccination and CD4 T cells after COVID-19 (dated by TCRdb to 2022 to 2024). Their target antigens are unknown. In the paper's terms, the treatment or condition label means: approximately 10-day PBMC culture with coronavirus spike peptide pools or control peptides (ViraFEST assay). The library came from PCR. These reads were obtained on an Illumina iSeq 100. DNA from cultured CD4+ T cells underwent TCR sequencing with the Oncomine TCR Beta short-read assay at the Johns Hopkins FTIC core. The raw public reads went through TCRdb reprocessing: fastp at Q25, MiXCR clone calling, in-frame beta chains kept. CDR3 protein duplicates are merged, each entry listing the most common genes and DNA. The sample has about 19,000 distinct CDR3 sequences on record, under 80% of them singletons. Of the sample, roughly 8% is held by the ten largest clones.

The sequenced sample was CD4+ T cells from blood, cultured in vitro. The source is a human donor who had recovered from COVID-19.

In this sample, this clonotype turned up a few times. The chain employs TRBV7-3 and TRBJ1-6, with D possibly being TRBD1 (5 bases). V lost 4 bases and J lost 10, with 8 bases in between. CDR1 is SGHTA, CDR2 FQGTGA, per germline. The CDR3 length is 12 residues. The DNA for the CDR3 is TGTGCCAGCAGCTCTGAGGGGTCACCCCTCCACTTT. Protein: CASSSEGSPLHF.

This sequence joins TRBV27 and TRBJ1-1; TRBD1 is a possible D gene (6 bases). The CDR3 length is 16 residues. Germline V gene lookup returns CDR1 MNHEY and CDR2 SMNVEV (reference sequence). V lost 3 bases, J lost 1 base, and 15 bases lay in between. CDR3 residues: CASSLGVGGGNTEAFF. The CDR3 DNA reads TGTGCCAGCAGTTTGGGGGTGGGGGGCGGGAACACTGAAGCTTTCTTT.

This clonotype has only a few counts. As DNA, the CDR3 is TGTGCCAGCACCCCCGGACTGGGGACGGGGAAAGCGAACACCGGGGAGCTGTTTTTT. It yields the protein CASTPGLGTGKANTGELFF. The genes are TRBV27 and TRBJ2-2; the D gene could be TRBD1 or TRBD2 (5 bases each). Germline V gives CDR1 MNHEY, CDR2 SMNVEV (reference sequence). The CDR3 totals 19 residues. Trimming removed 7 bases from V and 0 bases from J, with 24 bases in between.

This chain joins TRBV20-1 and TRBJ1-2; TRBD1 matches 7 bases. The length of the CDR3 is 11 residues. J lost 8 bases, V lost 6 bases, and 6 bases had no gene match. In germline, CDR1 is DFQATT, CDR2 SNEGSKA (reference sequence). CDR3 protein: CSAYAGGGYTF. CDR3 nucleotides: TGCAGTGCCTATGCAGGGGGAGGCTACACCTTC.

This clonotype was seen only a few times. The V and J genes are TRBV20-1 and TRBJ1-4, with D tentatively TRBD1 (5 bases). The germline V and J ends were trimmed by 4 bases and 2 bases, with 20 bases remaining between them. CDR1 and CDR2 (germline): DFQATT, SNEGSKA (reference sequence). This CDR3 region has 17 residues. CDR3 DNA: TGCAGTGCTACTAGGGACGGCCGGGGTTCGACTAATGAAAAACTGTTTTTT. Its protein product is CSATRDGRGSTNEKLFF.

The CDR3 nucleotides are TGCAGTGCTAGATTGCTAGCTTATCAAGAGACCCAGTACTTC. It specifies CSARLLAYQETQYF. V gene TRBV20-1 combines with J gene TRBJ2-5, with a tentative D call TRBD2 (5 bases). The CDR3 length is 14 residues. The V gene lost 2 bases and the J gene lost 2 bases, with 12 bases spanning the gap. Per the germline V gene, CDR1 is DFQATT and CDR2 is SNEGSKA (reference sequence).

This chain joins TRBV20-1 and TRBJ2-2; TRBD1 is a possible D gene (6 bases). The CDR3 extends over 12 amino acids. Germline CDR1 reads DFQATT; CDR2 reads SNEGSKA (reference sequence). With 7 bases removed from V and 3 bases from J, the gap between germline ends came to 9 bases. DNA for the CDR3: TGCAGTGTCCCAGGGGACACCGGGGAGCTGTTTTTT. It encodes CSVPGDTGELFF.

This chain links TRBV11-2 with TRBJ2-1; TRBD2 is a possible D gene (5 bases). The CDR3 is 15 amino acids. Germline V gene lookup returns CDR1 SGHAT and CDR2 FQNNGV. Trimming shortened V by 5 bases and J by 1 base, and 12 bases separated the two germline ends. CDR3 nucleotides: TGTGCCAGCAGCCTACTGAGCGGATCCTACAATGAGCAGTTCTTC. Translation gives CASSLLSGSYNEQFF.

The rearrangement uses TRBV20-1 and TRBJ2-3; TRBD2 matches 7 bases. CDR1 is DFQATT and CDR2 is SNEGSKA in the germline V gene (reference sequence). V lost 6 bases and J lost 4; bases outside the gene matches: 16. CDR3 length: 16 amino acids. CDR3 sequence reads: CSAYPAGGRGSDTQYF. The DNA for the CDR3 is TGCAGTGCCTATCCCGCGGGCGGGAGAGGGTCAGATACGCAGTATTTT.

The CDR3 DNA is TGTGCCATCAGTGAGGTGCGGGGGGCTGGCAATCAGCCCCAGCATTTT. Amino acid sequence: CAISEVRGAGNQPQHF. This chain connects TRBV10-3 to TRBJ1-5, with D maybe TRBD1 (6 bases). The V gene lost 2 bases and the J gene lost 2 bases, with 13 bases spanning the gap. The length of the CDR3 is 16 residues. The germline V gene encodes CDR1 ENHRY and CDR2 SYGVKD.

This chain joins TRBV11-2 and TRBJ2-1; no definite D call. The CDR3 is 13 amino acids. Germline V gene sequence: CDR1 SGHAT, CDR2 FQNNGV. Deletions cut 5 bases from V and 4 bases from J, with 9 bases between. The CDR3 reads CASSPNGYNEQFF. In DNA, the CDR3 is TGTGCCAGCAGCCCGAATGGGTACAATGAGCAGTTCTTC.

V is TRBV2 and J is TRBJ1-6; D call uncertain. Trimming stripped 6 bases from V and 7 bases from J, with 13 bases between. Germline CDR1 and CDR2: SNHLY and FYNNEI. The CDR3 has 14 amino acids. CDR3 nucleotide sequence: TGTGCCAGCAGAGCGACCGGCGGGAATTCACCCCTCCACTTT. Translation: CASRATGGNSPLHF.

This clonotype was detected only a few times. This chain links TRBV28 with TRBJ2-3; TRBD1 aligns across 12 bases. V lost 6 bases, J lost 5 bases, and 6 bases stayed unmatched. Germline V gene data show CDR1 as MDHEN and CDR2 as SYDVKM. The CDR3 covers 15 residues. CDR3 DNA: TGTGCCAGCAGAACCGGGACAGGGGGCATAGATACGCAGTATTTT. As protein: CASRTGTGGIDTQYF.

The chain is built from TRBV24-1 and TRBJ2-3; TRBD1 might be the D (5 bases). With 3 bases removed from V and 6 bases from J, the gap between germline ends came to 12 bases. This CDR3 region has 14 residues. CDR1 and CDR2 from the germline V gene are KGHDR and SFDVKD. In DNA form, the CDR3 reads TGTGCCACCAGTGATGACAGTATAGGGGATACGCAGTATTTT. Its protein product is CATSDDSIGDTQYF.

This clonotype turned up a few times. The V call is TRBV11-2, the J call TRBJ1-1; D unresolved. Germline V gives CDR1 SGHAT, CDR2 FQNNGV. This CDR3 contains 15 residues. V lost 5 bases and J 2 bases, leaving 15 bases between the germline ends. CDR3 nucleotide sequence: TGTGCCAGCAGCCTTATCGACGGAAGAAACACTGAAGCTTTCTTT. Amino acids: CASSLIDGRNTEAFF.

This clonotype appeared once. The chain carries TRBV24-1 and TRBJ2-3; TRBD2 might be the D (5 bases). Per germline, CDR1 KGHDR and CDR2 SFDVKD. V lost 9 bases to trimming and J lost 6 bases, with 9 bases between them. The CDR3 is 11 residues long. DNA of the CDR3: TGTGCCACCGCCGTAGCGGATACGCAGTATTTT. Residues: CATAVADTQYF.

This clonotype has more than one count but fewer than ten. This chain uses TRBV20-1 with TRBJ2-3; D might be TRBD2 (6 bases). Trimming removed 0 bases from V and 6 bases from J, with 16 bases in between. The CDR3 runs 15 residues. Germline V gene sequence: CDR1 DFQATT, CDR2 SNEGSKA (reference sequence). CDR3 protein: CSARDGGTAGDTQYF. CDR3 coding DNA: TGCAGTGCTAGAGATGGCGGGACCGCCGGGGATACGCAGTATTTT.

The sample holds one count of this clonotype. The chain has TRBV5-6 and TRBJ2-7; 7 positions match TRBD2. This CDR3 is built from 16 residues. J was trimmed by 3 bases and V by 4 bases; bases with no gene match: 13. Germline CDR1 is SGHDT and CDR2 is YYEEEE. This chain's CDR3 is CASSPGLRETFYEQYF. DNA for the CDR3: TGTGCCAGCAGCCCTGGGTTGCGGGAGACCTTCTACGAGCAGTACTTC.

The V and J genes are TRBV2 and TRBJ2-5; 13 bases fit TRBD2. The ends lost 4 bases at V and 7 bases at J; junction bases unmatched: 6. The V gene's germline CDR1 is SNHLY and CDR2 FYNNEI. CDR3 length: 15 residues. This CDR3 is CASSGGLAGAGTQYF. The CDR3 nucleotides are TGTGCCAGCAGTGGCGGACTAGCGGGGGCCGGGACCCAGTACTTC.

This chain links TRBV27 with TRBJ1-1; D might be TRBD1 (6 bases). V gave up 2 bases and J gave up 3 bases, with 13 bases separating them. This CDR3 is built from 15 residues. The germline V gene encodes CDR1 MNHEY and CDR2 SMNVEV (reference sequence). The CDR3 region is CASSLGGSWDTEAFF. In DNA form, the CDR3 reads TGTGCCAGCAGTTTAGGGGGCAGTTGGGACACTGAAGCTTTCTTT.

This clonotype came up a few times. The chain recombines TRBV7-9 with TRBJ1-4; the match to TRBD1 covers 10 bases. The germline V gene encodes CDR1 SEHNR and CDR2 FQNEAQ (reference sequence). CDR3 length: 18 amino acids. The V gene end was trimmed by 3 bases and the J gene end by 2 bases; junction bases not matched to a gene: 9. CDR3 bases: TGTGCCAGCAGCTTTGGGTGGACAGGGGGAAGGACTAATGAAAAACTGTTTTTT. Protein product: CASSFGWTGGRTNEKLFF.

The chain carries TRBV19 and TRBJ1-1, with D unclear. CDR1 and CDR2 from the germline V gene are LNHDA and SQIVND (reference sequence). The CDR3 runs 18 residues. Trimming stripped 0 bases from V and 4 bases from J, with 21 bases between. This CDR3 is CASSIDARPVLGGTEAFF. The DNA of the CDR3 is TGTGCCAGTAGTATAGATGCCCGACCAGTCCTGGGCGGCACTGAAGCTTTCTTT. The full variable domain, its missing parts supplied by reference TRBV19 and TRBJ1-1, is DGGITQSPKYLFRKEGQNVTLSCEQNLNHDAMYWYRQDPGQGLRLIYYSQIVNDFQKGDIAEGYSVSREKKESFPLTVTSAQKNPTAFYLCASSIDARPVLGGTEAFFGQGTRLTVV.

This clonotype showed up just a few times. The V call is TRBV6-1, the J call TRBJ2-7; TRBD1 agrees at 7 bases. The trim removed 10 bases at V and 5 bases at J, leaving 17 bases unmatched. The germline V gene encodes CDR1 MNHNS and CDR2 SASEGT. The length of the CDR3 is 15 residues. CDR3 in DNA: TGTGCCACCGGGTCACCACAACAGGGGAGCCACGAGCAGTACTTC. Amino acid sequence: CATGSPQQGSHEQYF.

The J gene is TRBJ2-2, the V gene TRBV2; TRBD2 is a possible D gene (5 bases). This CDR3 has 14 residues. V gave up 1 base and J gave up 4 bases, with 7 bases separating them. The germline CDR1 and CDR2 sequences are SNHLY and FYNNEI. Here the CDR3 DNA reads TGTGCCAGCAGTGAAGGGGAGTTCACCGGGGAGCTGTTTTTT. This codes for CASSEGEFTGELFF.

The DNA of the CDR3 is TGCGCCAGCAGCCCCGGTTACGGCAGCTCCTACAATGAGCAGTTCTTC. Its translation: CASSPGYGSSYNEQFF. The V gene is TRBV5-1, the J gene TRBJ2-1; no clear D. Trimming took off 4 bases at V and 0 bases at J, with 14 bases between the two ends. From germline, CDR1 is SGHRS and CDR2 YFSETQ. The CDR3 spans 16 residues.

The V call is TRBV5-4, the J call TRBJ1-2, with D unclear. The germline CDR1 and CDR2 sequences are SGHNT and YYREEE (reference sequence). V lost 0 bases and J lost 2, with 11 bases in between. The CDR3 contains 15 residues. CDR3 nucleotides: TGTGCCAGCAGCTTGGCCGGCCGGTCCAACTATGGCTACACCTTC. As protein: CASSLAGRSNYGYTF.

This clonotype was observed a handful of times. This sequence joins TRBV7-9 and TRBJ1-1, with D unclear. The V gene's germline CDR1 is SEHNR and CDR2 FQNEAQ (reference sequence). V lost 6 bases, J lost 4 bases, and 15 bases lay in between. The CDR3 is 14 residues long. The CDR3 sequence is CASSSSGVGTEAFF. DNA for the CDR3: TGTGCCAGCAGTTCAAGTGGGGTTGGCACTGAAGCTTTCTTT.

This clonotype was observed a few times. This sequence joins TRBV10-1 and TRBJ1-1; no firm D call. The V end lost 0 bases, the J end lost 0 bases, and 5 bases lay between the germline ends. Germline V CDR1 and CDR2: WNHNN, SYGVQD (reference sequence). The CDR3 has 14 residues. CDR3: CASSESSLNTEAFF. DNA for the CDR3: TGCGCCAGCAGTGAGTCGAGTTTGAACACTGAAGCTTTCTTT.

The chain uses TRBV19 and TRBJ1-2; 7 bases align to TRBD1. Germline assignment: CDR1 LNHDA and CDR2 SQIVND (reference sequence). Trimming cost V 7 bases and J 0 bases; bases outside gene matches: 8. This CDR3 is 15 amino acids long. The CDR3, as DNA: TGTGCCAGTAACCACAGGGGACCAGCTAACTATGGCTACACCTTC. This sequence encodes CASNHRGPANYGYTF.

This chain connects TRBV5-8 to TRBJ1-2, with D unresolved. The length of the CDR3 is 9 residues. Trimming removed 1 base at V and 11 bases at J, with 3 bases between. Germline-derived CDR1 and CDR2 are SGHTS and YDEGEE. CDR3 nucleotides: TGTGCCAGCAGCTTGCAGTACACCTTC. Translation gives CASSLQYTF.